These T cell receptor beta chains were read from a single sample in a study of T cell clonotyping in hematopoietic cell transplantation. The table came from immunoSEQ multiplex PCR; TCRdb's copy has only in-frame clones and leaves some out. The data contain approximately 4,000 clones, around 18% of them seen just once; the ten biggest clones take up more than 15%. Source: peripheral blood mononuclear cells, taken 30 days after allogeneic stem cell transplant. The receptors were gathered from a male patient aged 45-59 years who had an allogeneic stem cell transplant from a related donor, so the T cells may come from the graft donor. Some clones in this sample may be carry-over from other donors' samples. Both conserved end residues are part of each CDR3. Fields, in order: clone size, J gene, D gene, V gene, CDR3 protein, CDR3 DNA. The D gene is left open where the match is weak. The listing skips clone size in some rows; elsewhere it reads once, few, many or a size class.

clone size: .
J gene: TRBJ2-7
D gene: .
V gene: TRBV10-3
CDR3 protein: CAISTGVYEQYF
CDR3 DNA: TGTGCCATCAGTACAGGTGTCTACGAGCAGTACTTC

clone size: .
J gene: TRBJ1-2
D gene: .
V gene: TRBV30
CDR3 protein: CAWSVGHNYGYTF
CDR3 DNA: TGTGCCTGGAGTGTGGGGCATAACTATGGCTACACCTTC

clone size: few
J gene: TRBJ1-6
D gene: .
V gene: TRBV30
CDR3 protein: CAWDSGNSPLHF
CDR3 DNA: TGTGCCTGGGACAGCGGTAATTCACCCCTCCACTTT

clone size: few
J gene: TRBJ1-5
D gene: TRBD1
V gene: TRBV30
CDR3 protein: CAWSVGGTGNQPQHF
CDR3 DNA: TGTGCCTGGAGTGTCGGCGGGACAGGCAATCAGCCCCAGCATTTT

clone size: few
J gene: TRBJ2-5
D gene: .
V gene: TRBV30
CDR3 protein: CAWGSIPQETQYF
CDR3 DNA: TGTGCCTGGGGGAGTATTCCTCAAGAGACCCAGTACTTC

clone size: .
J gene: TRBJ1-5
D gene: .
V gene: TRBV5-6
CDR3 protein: CASSLRAQHF
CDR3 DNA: TGTGCCAGCAGCTTACGAGCCCAGCATTTT

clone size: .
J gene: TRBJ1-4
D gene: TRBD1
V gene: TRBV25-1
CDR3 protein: CASSPGTGYGKLFF
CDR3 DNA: TGTGCCAGCAGTCCAGGGACAGGGTACGGAAAACTGTTTTTT

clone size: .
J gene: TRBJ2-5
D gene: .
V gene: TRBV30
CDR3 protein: CAWSVKGYQETQYF
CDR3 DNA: TGTGCCTGGAGTGTAAAGGGCTACCAGGAGACCCAGTACTTC

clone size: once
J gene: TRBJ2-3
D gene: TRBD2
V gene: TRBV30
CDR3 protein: CAWWAGGTDTQYF
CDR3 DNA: TGTGCCTGGTGGGCGGGGGGCACAGATACGCAGTATTTT

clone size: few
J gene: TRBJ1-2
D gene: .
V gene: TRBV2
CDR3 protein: CASSVTEGYGYTF
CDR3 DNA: TGTGCCAGCAGTGTAACCGAAGGATATGGCTACACCTTC

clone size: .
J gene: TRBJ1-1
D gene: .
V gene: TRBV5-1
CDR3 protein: CASSLVAGAKYTEAFF
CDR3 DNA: TGCGCCAGCAGCTTGGTTGCGGGGGCTAAGTACACTGAAGCTTTCTTT

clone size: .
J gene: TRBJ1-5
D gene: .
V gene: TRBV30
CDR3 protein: CAWSVQADQPQHF
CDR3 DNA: TGTGCCTGGAGTGTACAGGCGGATCAGCCCCAGCATTTT